One T cell receptor (beta chain) is described in this entry. The sample comes from a study of cytomegalovirus exposure and HLA in healthy donors. Looking at the study overall: A prior study identified approximately 120 million unique TCR beta sequences from about 200 million T cells.

Vbeta (60) and Jbeta (13) primers were used in the PCR. As processed by the authors: The authors later counted about 80 million unique TCR beta chains, 9.5 million to 11 million of them shared. This table comes from immunoSEQ multiplex PCR, and its TCRdb copy is limited to in-frame clones, with some not included. The V and J calls and clone size were taken over from that table, and D and trimming were inferred from the DNA. The sample has some 170,000 clones; about four fifths are singletons. Trimming took 3 bases from V and 3 from J, leaving 15 bases between them. The CDR3 contains 15 residues. Germline V lookup: CDR1 MNHNS, CDR2 SASEGT.

V and J are TRBV6-1 and TRBJ2-7, with D tentatively TRBD2 (6 bases). This TCR derives from a man aged 25 to 45 in good health and CMV-seronegative. What was sequenced was PBMCs. The CDR3 protein is CASSDRVEGYYEQYF. In DNA, the CDR3 is TGTGCCAGCAGTGACAGAGTGGAGGGTTACTACGAGCAGTACTTC.